Listed here are 5 T cell receptor beta chains from one sample, sequenced in a study of T cell responses to AZD1222 COVID-19 vaccine. Repertoires were generated with immunoSEQ multiplex PCR, while TCRdb's copy carries only in-frame clones and drops some. The table records around 130,000 clones, more than 80% of them present only once. This sample comprised peripheral blood, obtained on day 0 of AZD1222 vaccination. These receptors all come from an adult in good health.

The gene calls are TRBV4-1 and TRBJ2-1, with 7 bases fitting TRBD1. V lost 0 bases, J lost 0 bases, and 5 bases stayed unmatched. The CDR3 extends over 17 amino acids. Germline V lookup: CDR1 MGHRA, CDR2 YSYEKL. DNA of the CDR3: TGCGCCAGCAGCCAAGAAGGACAGGTCTTCTCCTACAATGAGCAGTTCTTC. As protein: CASSQEGQVFSYNEQFF.

The chain uses TRBV9 and TRBJ1-2; weak D call: TRBD1 (6 bases). The germline V gene encodes CDR1 SGDLS and CDR2 YYNGEE. Trimming took off 0 bases at V and 3 bases at J, with 18 bases between the two ends. This CDR3 region has 17 residues. CDR3 loop: CASSVGGQWQGDYGYTF. The CDR3, as DNA: TGTGCCAGCAGCGTAGGGGGACAATGGCAGGGAGACTATGGCTACACCTTC. The full variable domain, rest sourced from reference TRBV9 and TRBJ1-2, is DSGVTQTPKHLITATGQRVTLRCSPRSGDLSVYWYQQSLDQGLQFLIQYYNGEERAKGNILERFSAQQFPDLHSELNLSSLELGDSALYFCASSVGGQWQGDYGYTFGSGTRLTVV.

The chain combines TRBV2 with TRBJ2-3, with D unclear. Between the trimmed V and J ends, which lost 3 bases and 4 bases, there was a span of 11 bases. Per the germline V gene, CDR1 is SNHLY and CDR2 is FYNNEI. This CDR3 spans 14 amino acids. DNA for the CDR3: TGTGCCAGCAGTGAGTACATCAAGGCAGATACGCAGTATTTT. This translates into CASSEYIKADTQYF.

The chain couples TRBV6-4 to TRBJ1-2; D gene uncertain. The V gene lost 5 bases and the J gene lost 2 bases, with 9 bases spanning the gap. There are 13 residues in the CDR3. Germline loops: CDR1 MRHNA, CDR2 SNTAGT. The CDR3 nucleotides read TGTGCCAGCAGTCCTGGGAGGAACTATGGCTACACCTTC. Its protein product is CASSPGRNYGYTF.

The rearrangement links TRBV2 to TRBJ1-2; the D is unclear. Trimming took 6 bases from V and 1 from J, leaving 9 bases between them. The germline gives CDR1 SNHLY, CDR2 FYNNEI. CDR3 length equals 13 residues. CDR3 protein: CASRREYNYGYTF. Here the CDR3 DNA reads TGTGCCAGCAGGAGGGAATATAACTATGGCTACACCTTC.